This T cell receptor (beta chain) was documented in a study of blood T cells in healthy people across ages. The V gene lost 5 bases and the J gene lost 3 bases, with 14 bases spanning the gap. The CDR3 totals 14 residues. PCR was performed a second time for roughly 7 to 11 cycles using a sample-barcoded 5' primer and a J-beta primer mix. Researchers report that a template-switch adaptor with 12 random nucleotides tagged each cDNA molecule. TCRdb called the 5' RACE reads again in MiXCR, with one record for every CDR3 protein. This table has approximately 780,000 distinct CDR3 sequences, roughly 26% appearing once. A minimum of 6 micrograms of total RNA was extracted per sample. This same sample was also taken into another study, of T cells of mothers and their children. That work states: Every mother supplied over 9.5 million TCR beta CDR3 reads and every child approximately 2.8 million.

The sequence came from a boy aged 5-17 years in good health. Sequenced sample: blood. This chain joins TRBV12-3 or TRBV12-4 and TRBJ2-7; TRBD2 might be the D (6 bases). CDR3 DNA: TGTGCCAGCAGTCGGTCCGACGGGGGCTACGAGCAGTACTTC. Residues: CASSRSDGGYEQYF.